The 8 T cell receptor beta chains reported below all come from one sample, sequenced in a study of CD8 T cells in Susac syndrome (dated by TCRdb to between 2018 and 2020). The receptor library was made with the immunoSEQ multiplex PCR assay. RNA was extracted with the RNeasy kit and roughly 0.45 to 1 ug was reverse transcribed using random hexamers. TCRdb itself trimmed the public reads at Q25 with fastp, ran MiXCR and retained productive beta chains. Rows are unified per CDR3 protein, each entry keeping the most common DNA and genes. For this sample the table gives 330,000 or so distinct CDR3 sequences, of which around 89% were detected only once. Around 0.18% of the sample lies in the top ten. The material sequenced was CD8+ T cells from PBMCs. The origin of the receptors is a human donor with multiple sclerosis.

CDR3 bases: TGCAGCGTTGCCATATGGGGTATTAAGTCCTACGAGCAGTACTTC. Protein sequence: CSVAIWGIKSYEQYF. The chain recombines TRBV29-1 with TRBJ2-7; no reliable D call. Germline V gives CDR1 SQVTM, CDR2 ANQGSEA. Trimming took 4 bases from V and 1 from J, leaving 17 bases between them. The CDR3 is made up of 15 amino acids.

This clonotype has just one count. The chain joins TRBV18 to TRBJ1-2; 7 bases align to TRBD1. The CDR3 sequence is 16 residues long. The germline V gene encodes CDR1 KGHSH and CDR2 LQKENI. With V trimmed by 3 bases and J by 4 bases, 11 bases remained unmatched. The CDR3 sequence is CASSPNRTGKSYGYTF. For the CDR3, the DNA is TGTGCCAGCTCACCGAATAGGACAGGAAAAAGCTATGGCTACACCTTC.

Concerning this clonotype itself: The final CDR3 position lacks the conserved phenylalanine or tryptophan, pointing to a likely read error. The DNA for the CDR3 is TGTGCCAGCAGCCATAGGCGATTTCTAGATTACGAGCAGTACTCC. This translates into CASSHRRFLDYEQYS. The rearrangement links TRBV7-8 to TRBJ2-7; no firm D call. Germline V gene sequence: CDR1 SGHVS, CDR2 FQNEAQ. The CDR3 extends over 15 amino acids. Trimming pared 5 bases from V and 4 bases from J, leaving 18 bases between.

This sequence joins TRBV7-3 and TRBJ1-2; TRBD1 might be the D (6 bases). Trimming removed 3 bases at V and 5 bases at J, with 10 bases between. Germline V gene sequence: CDR1 SGHTA, CDR2 FQGTGA. The CDR3 loop spans 13 amino acids. The CDR3 region is CASSFYQGYGYTF. CDR3 bases: TGTGCCAGCAGCTTTTACCAGGGGTATGGCTACACCTTC.

CDR3 sequence (DNA): TGTGCCAGCAGTTACTCCGGGGATACCGGGGAGCTGTTTTTT. Translated: CASSYSGDTGELFF. The V and J genes are TRBV6-6 and TRBJ2-2; maybe TRBD2 (5 bases). CDR3 length equals 14 residues. Germline V gives CDR1 MNHNY, CDR2 SVGAGI (reference sequence). V gave up 0 bases and J gave up 5 bases, with 7 bases separating them.

The chain joins TRBV29-1 to TRBJ1-1; D is possibly TRBD1 (6 bases). CDR1 is SQVTM, CDR2 ANQGSEA, per germline. The CDR3 has 12 amino acids. Trimming took off 1 base at V and 4 bases at J, with 7 bases between the two ends. CDR3 nucleotides: TGCAGCGTTGAAGGGGACACCACTGAAGCTTTCTTT. It translates to CSVEGDTTEAFF.

The chain combines TRBV3-1 with TRBJ1-2, with TRBD1 matching over 8 bases. The CDR3 consists of 14 residues. Trimming at V came to 1 base and at J to 4 bases, leaving 2 bases not matched to a gene. Germline V CDR1 and CDR2: LGHDT, YNNKEL (reference sequence). This CDR3 is CASSQGTGTYGYTF. CDR3 nucleotides: TGTGCCAGCAGCCAAGGGACAGGGACCTATGGCTACACCTTC.

Note on this clonotype: This CDR3 is missing its conserved last phenylalanine or tryptophan, likely due to a read error. The chain uses TRBV4-3 and TRBJ1-1; D is unclear. Germline assignment: CDR1 LGHNA and CDR2 YSLEER. The CDR3 runs 15 residues. V was trimmed by 3 bases and J by 1 base, leaving 12 bases between them. The CDR3 spells CASSHSQNRNTEAFL. The CDR3 region has the DNA TGCGCCAGCAGCCACTCACAGAACAGGAACACTGAAGCTTTCCTT.